The clone carrying this T cell receptor beta chain was counted many times. Its target is not known. TCRdb processed the 5' RACE reads anew with MiXCR; each CDR3 protein has one entry. Of more than 200,000 distinct CDR3 sequences listed, around 10% are singletons. This entry comes from a study of identical twins. This CDR3 spans 15 amino acids. Germline values: CDR1 SGHRS, CDR2 YFSETQ. With 1 base clipped from V and 7 bases from J, the junction kept 5 bases outside the gene matches. Overall study results and limits: Researchers caution that invariant MAIT and iNKT cells could partly confound zero-insertion analyses. Cord blood's abundant beta clonotypes had fewer insertions, unlike memory repertoires. For out-of-frame beta sequences, excess twin sharing was weaker. Models underpredicted monozygotic twin sharing of out-of-frame TCR alpha.

The sequence derives from a woman under 30 in good health. The chain couples TRBV5-1 to TRBJ1-4, with TRBD1 matching over 9 bases. The sequenced sample was memory (CD45RO+) T cells sorted from blood. CDR3 loop: CASSLRGTGSEKLFF. CDR3 nucleotide sequence: TGCGCCAGCAGCTTGAGGGGGACAGGGTCTGAAAAACTGTTTTTT.